The 5 T cell receptor beta chains given below trace back to one sample, sequenced in a study of T cell responses to AZD1222 COVID-19 vaccine. Measured with immunoSEQ multiplex PCR; TCRdb has only the in-frame clones, and not every one. The table lists tens of thousands of clones, around 87% of them singletons. The source was peripheral blood, collected on day 0 of AZD1222 vaccination. The receptors stem from an adult in good health.

This chain uses TRBV13 with TRBJ2-7; a weak D match, TRBD1 (5 bases). Germline V CDR1 and CDR2: PRHDT, FYEKMQ (reference sequence). V dropped 2 bases and J dropped 4 bases, with 15 bases sitting between them. The CDR3 spans 15 residues. As DNA, the CDR3 is TGTGCCAGCAGCTTAATGGGCAGGGTGATGTACGAGCAGTACTTC. Its translation: CASSLMGRVMYEQYF.

The V and J genes are TRBV5-1 and TRBJ2-1; 8 bases map to TRBD2. CDR3 length equals 13 residues. Germline CDR1 SGHRS, CDR2 YFSETQ. J was trimmed by 9 bases and V by 6 bases; bases with no gene match: 8. In DNA form, the CDR3 reads TGCGCCAGCACCCGGGAGGGTAGAGGTGAGCAGTTCTTC. This encodes CASTREGRGEQFF. The full variable domain, rest sourced from reference TRBV5-1 and TRBJ2-1, is KAGVTQTPRYLIKTRGQQVTLSCSPISGHRSVSWYQQTPGQGLQFLFEYFSETQRNKGNFPGRFSGRQFSNSRSEMNVSTLELGDSALYLCASTREGRGEQFFGPGTRLTVL.

The chain is built from TRBV29-1 and TRBJ2-1, with 7 nucleotides matching TRBD1. Looked up from germline, CDR1 is SQVTM and CDR2 is ANQGSEA. J gave up 7 bases and V 7 bases, and 7 bases lay outside the gene matches. The CDR3 consists of 12 residues. The DNA for the CDR3 is TGCAGCGCTACGACAGGGTTGAATGAGCAGTTCTTC. It yields the protein CSATTGLNEQFF.

The chain employs TRBV7-3 and TRBJ2-3; D remains ambiguous. The CDR3 runs to 12 residues. Germline V gives CDR1 SGHTA, CDR2 FQGTGA. Trimming shortened V by 4 bases and J by 7 bases, and 9 bases separated the two germline ends. The CDR3 spells CASSSGPNTQYF. CDR3 DNA sequence: TGTGCCAGCAGCTCCGGGCCTAATACGCAGTATTTT.

The chain links TRBV11-3 to TRBJ1-6; no reliable D call. V was trimmed by 1 base and J by 6 bases, leaving 4 bases between them. Germline CDR1 SGHNT, CDR2 YENEEA. The CDR3 is 13 residues long. The CDR3 loop is CASSLVANSPLHF. In DNA form, the CDR3 reads TGTGCCAGCAGCTTAGTTGCTAATTCACCCCTCCACTTT.